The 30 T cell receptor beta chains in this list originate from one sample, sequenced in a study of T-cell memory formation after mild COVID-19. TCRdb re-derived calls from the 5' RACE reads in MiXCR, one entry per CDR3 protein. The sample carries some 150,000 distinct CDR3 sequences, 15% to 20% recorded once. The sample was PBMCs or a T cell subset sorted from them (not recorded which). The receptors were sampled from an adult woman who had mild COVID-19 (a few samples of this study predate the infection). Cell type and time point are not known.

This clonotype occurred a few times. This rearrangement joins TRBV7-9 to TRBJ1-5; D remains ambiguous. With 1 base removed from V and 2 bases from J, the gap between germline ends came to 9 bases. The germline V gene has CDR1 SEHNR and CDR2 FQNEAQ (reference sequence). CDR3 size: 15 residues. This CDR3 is CASSLGGTGNQPQHF. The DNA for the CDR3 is TGTGCCAGCAGCTTAGGGGGAACTGGCAATCAGCCCCAGCATTTT.

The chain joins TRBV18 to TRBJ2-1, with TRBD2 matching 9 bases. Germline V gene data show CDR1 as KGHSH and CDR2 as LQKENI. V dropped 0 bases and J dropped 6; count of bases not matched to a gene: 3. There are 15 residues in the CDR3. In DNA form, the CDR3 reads TGTGCCAGCTCACCACCGGGCGGGGGGGCCAATGAGCAGTTCTTC. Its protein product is CASSPPGGGANEQFF.

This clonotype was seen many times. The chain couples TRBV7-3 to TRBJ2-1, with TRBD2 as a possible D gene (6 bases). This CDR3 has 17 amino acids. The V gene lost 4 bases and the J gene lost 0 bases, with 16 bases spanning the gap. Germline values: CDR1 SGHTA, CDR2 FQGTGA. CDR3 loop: CASSSLGGSSSYNEQFF. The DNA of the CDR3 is TGTGCCAGCAGCTCCTTGGGAGGCTCGAGCTCCTACAATGAGCAGTTCTTC.

As DNA, the CDR3 is TGTGCCAGCAGCTCGGCCGGGCTGGCTGGGCAAGAGACCCAGTACTTC. This sequence encodes CASSSAGLAGQETQYF. V gene TRBV5-4 combines with J gene TRBJ2-5, with D hard to call. V gave up 3 bases and J gave up 2 bases, with 17 bases separating them. CDR3 length: 16 residues. Germline-derived CDR1 and CDR2 are SGHNT and YYREEE (reference sequence).

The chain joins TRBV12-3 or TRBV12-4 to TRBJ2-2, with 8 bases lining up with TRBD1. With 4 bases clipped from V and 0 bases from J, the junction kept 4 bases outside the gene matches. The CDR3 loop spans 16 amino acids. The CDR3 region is CASSSGTGTNTGELFF. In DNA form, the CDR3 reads TGTGCCAGCAGTTCCGGGACAGGAACGAACACCGGGGAGCTGTTTTTT.

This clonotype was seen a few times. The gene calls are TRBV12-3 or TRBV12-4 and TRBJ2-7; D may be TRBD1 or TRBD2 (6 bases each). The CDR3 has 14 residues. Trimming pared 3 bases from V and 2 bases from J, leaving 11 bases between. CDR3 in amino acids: CASSLGAGPYEQYF. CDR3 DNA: TGTGCCAGCAGTTTGGGGGCGGGACCCTACGAGCAGTACTTC.

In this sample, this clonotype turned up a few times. The CDR3 DNA reads TGCAGCGCACGGGGGGACTCCTACGAGCAGTACTTC. This sequence encodes CSARGDSYEQYF. The chain recombines TRBV29-1 with TRBJ2-7; TRBD2 aligns across 7 bases. Losses at the gene ends were 7 bases for V and 0 bases for J; bases not matched to a gene: 3. The CDR3 length is 12 residues. The germline gives CDR1 SQVTM, CDR2 ANQGSEA.

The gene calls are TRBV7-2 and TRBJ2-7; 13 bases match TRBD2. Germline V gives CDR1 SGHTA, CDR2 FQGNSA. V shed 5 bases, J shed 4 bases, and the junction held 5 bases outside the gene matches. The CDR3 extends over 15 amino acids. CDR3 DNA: TGTGCCAGCAGCCCTAAGACTAGCGGGAGGTACGAGCAGTACTTC. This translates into CASSPKTSGRYEQYF.

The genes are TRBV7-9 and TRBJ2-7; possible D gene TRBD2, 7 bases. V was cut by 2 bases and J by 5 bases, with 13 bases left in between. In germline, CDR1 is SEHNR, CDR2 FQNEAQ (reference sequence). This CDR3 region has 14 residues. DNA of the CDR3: TGTGCCAGCAGCTTACGGAGGGGGGGCCACGAGCAGTACTTC. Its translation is CASSLRRGGHEQYF. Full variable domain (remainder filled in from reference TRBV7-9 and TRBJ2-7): DTGVSQNPRHKITKRGQNVTFRCDPISEHNRLYWYRQTLGQGPEFLTYFQNEAQLEKSRLLSDRFSAERPKGSFSTLEIQRTEQGDSAMYLCASSLRRGGHEQYFGPGTRLTVT.

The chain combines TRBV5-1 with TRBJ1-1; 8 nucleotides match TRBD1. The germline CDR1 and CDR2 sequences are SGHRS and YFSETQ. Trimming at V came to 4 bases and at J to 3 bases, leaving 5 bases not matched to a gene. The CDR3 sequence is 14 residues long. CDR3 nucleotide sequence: TGCGCCAGCAGCCCAGGGGGCCTGGACACTGAAGCTTTCTTT. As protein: CASSPGGLDTEAFF.

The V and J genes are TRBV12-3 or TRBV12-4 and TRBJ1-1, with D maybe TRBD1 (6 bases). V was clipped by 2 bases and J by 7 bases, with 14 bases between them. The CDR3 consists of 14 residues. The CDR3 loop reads CASSLFTGGNEAFF. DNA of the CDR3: TGTGCCAGCAGTTTATTTACCGGGGGCAATGAAGCTTTCTTT.

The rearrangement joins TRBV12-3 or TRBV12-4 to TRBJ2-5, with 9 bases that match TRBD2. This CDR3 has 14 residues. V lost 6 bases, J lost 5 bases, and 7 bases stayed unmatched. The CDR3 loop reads CASSRLSGGETQYF. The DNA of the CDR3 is TGTGCCAGCAGCCGCCTTAGCGGGGGCGAGACCCAGTACTTC.

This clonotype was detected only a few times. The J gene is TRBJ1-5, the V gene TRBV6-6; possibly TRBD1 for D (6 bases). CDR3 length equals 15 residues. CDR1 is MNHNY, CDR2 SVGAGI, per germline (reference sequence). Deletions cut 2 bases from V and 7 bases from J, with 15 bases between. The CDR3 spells CASSYTVGAGQPQHF. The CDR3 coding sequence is TGTGCCAGCAGTTACACAGTGGGGGCAGGGCAGCCCCAGCATTTT.

CDR3 bases: TGTGCCAGTAGTATCGAGGCGCGCGGGTACAATGAGCAGTTCTTC. Translated: CASSIEARGYNEQFF. This chain links TRBV19 with TRBJ2-1; possibly TRBD2 for D (5 bases). CDR1 and CDR2 (germline): LNHDA, SQIVND (reference sequence). Trimming cost V 3 bases and J 4 bases, with 13 bases left between them. The CDR3 has 15 amino acids. Looking up the rest from reference TRBV19 and TRBJ2-1 gives the full variable domain: DGGITQSPKYLFRKEGQNVTLSCEQNLNHDAMYWYRQDPGQGLRLIYYSQIVNDFQKGDIAEGYSVSREKKESFPLTVTSAQKNPTAFYLCASSIEARGYNEQFFGPGTRLTVL.

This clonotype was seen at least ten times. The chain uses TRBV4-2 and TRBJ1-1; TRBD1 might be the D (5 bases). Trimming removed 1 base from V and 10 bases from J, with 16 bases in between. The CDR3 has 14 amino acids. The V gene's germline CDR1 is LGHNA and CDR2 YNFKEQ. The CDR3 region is CASSQVGSGDRAFF. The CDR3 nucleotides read TGTGCCAGCAGCCAAGTCGGATCTGGAGACAGAGCTTTCTTT.

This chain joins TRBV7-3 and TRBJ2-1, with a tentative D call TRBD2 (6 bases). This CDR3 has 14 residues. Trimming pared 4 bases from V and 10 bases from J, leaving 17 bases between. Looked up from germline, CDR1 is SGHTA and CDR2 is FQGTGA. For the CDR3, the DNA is TGTGCCAGCAGCTCCATCAGGGCAGGGAGGGAGCAGTTCTTC. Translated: CASSSIRAGREQFF.

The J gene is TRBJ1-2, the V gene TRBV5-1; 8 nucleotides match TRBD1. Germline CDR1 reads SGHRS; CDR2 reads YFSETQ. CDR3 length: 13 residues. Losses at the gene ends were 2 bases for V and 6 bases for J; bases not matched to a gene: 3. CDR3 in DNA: TGCGCCAGCAGCTTTGGACAGGGTGATGGCTACACCTTC. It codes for CASSFGQGDGYTF. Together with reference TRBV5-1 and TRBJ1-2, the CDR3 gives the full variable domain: KAGVTQTPRYLIKTRGQQVTLSCSPISGHRSVSWYQQTPGQGLQFLFEYFSETQRNKGNFPGRFSGRQFSNSRSEMNVSTLELGDSALYLCASSFGQGDGYTFGSGTRLTVV.

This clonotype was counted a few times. CDR3 region: CASSYTLTGGGEQYF. Here the CDR3 DNA reads TGTGCCAGCTCATATACTCTGACAGGGGGCGGCGAGCAGTACTTC. This rearrangement joins TRBV18 to TRBJ2-7; 10 positions match TRBD1. The V gene's germline CDR1 is KGHSH and CDR2 LQKENI. Trimming cost V 5 bases and J 6 bases; bases outside gene matches: 10. CDR3 length: 15 residues.

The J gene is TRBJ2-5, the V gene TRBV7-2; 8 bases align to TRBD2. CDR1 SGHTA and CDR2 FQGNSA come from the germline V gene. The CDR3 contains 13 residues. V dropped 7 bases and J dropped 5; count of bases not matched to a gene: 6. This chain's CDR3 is CASNGGAWETQYF. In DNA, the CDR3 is TGTGCCAGCAACGGGGGGGCTTGGGAGACCCAGTACTTC.

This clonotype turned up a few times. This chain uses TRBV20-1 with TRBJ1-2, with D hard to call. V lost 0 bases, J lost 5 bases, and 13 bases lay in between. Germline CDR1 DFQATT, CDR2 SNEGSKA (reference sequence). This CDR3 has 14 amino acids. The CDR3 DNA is TGCAGTGCTAGAGATTCCCAGCTTCCGTATGGCTACACCTTC. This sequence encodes CSARDSQLPYGYTF.

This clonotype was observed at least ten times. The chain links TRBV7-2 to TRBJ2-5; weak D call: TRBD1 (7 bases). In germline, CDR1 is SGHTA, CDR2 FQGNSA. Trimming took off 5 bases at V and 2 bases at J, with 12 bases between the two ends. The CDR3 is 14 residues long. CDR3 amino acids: CASSPGGLQETQYF. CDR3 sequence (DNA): TGTGCCAGCAGCCCAGGGGGACTTCAAGAGACCCAGTACTTC.

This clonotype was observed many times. In DNA form, the CDR3 reads TGTGCCAGCCGGCGGGCTAGCGGAGACGAGCAGTACTTC. Amino acid sequence: CASRRASGDEQYF. The chain has TRBV6-2 or TRBV6-3 and TRBJ2-7, with 7 bases aligning to TRBD2. Germline V lookup: CDR1 MNHEY, CDR2 SVGEGT. The junction had 9 bases not matched to a gene; V was cut back by 8 bases and J by 5 bases. The CDR3 spans 13 residues.

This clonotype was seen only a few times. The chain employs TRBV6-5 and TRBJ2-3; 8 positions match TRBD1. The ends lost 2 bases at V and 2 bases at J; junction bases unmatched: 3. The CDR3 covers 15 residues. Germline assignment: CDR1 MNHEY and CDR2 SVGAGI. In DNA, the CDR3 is TGTGCCAGCAGTTACCGGACAGGGACCACAGATACGCAGTATTTT. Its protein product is CASSYRTGTTDTQYF.

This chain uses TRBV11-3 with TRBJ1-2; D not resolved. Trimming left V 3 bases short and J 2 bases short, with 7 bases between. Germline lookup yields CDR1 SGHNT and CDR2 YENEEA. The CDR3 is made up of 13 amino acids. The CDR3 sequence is CASSFEQNYGYTF. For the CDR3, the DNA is TGTGCCAGCAGCTTCGAGCAGAACTATGGCTACACCTTC.

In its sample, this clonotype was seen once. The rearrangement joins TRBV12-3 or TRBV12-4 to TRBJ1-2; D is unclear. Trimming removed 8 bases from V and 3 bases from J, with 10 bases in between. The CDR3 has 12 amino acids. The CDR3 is CASRGIDYGYTF. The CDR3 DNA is TGTGCCAGCCGTGGGATTGACTATGGCTACACCTTC.

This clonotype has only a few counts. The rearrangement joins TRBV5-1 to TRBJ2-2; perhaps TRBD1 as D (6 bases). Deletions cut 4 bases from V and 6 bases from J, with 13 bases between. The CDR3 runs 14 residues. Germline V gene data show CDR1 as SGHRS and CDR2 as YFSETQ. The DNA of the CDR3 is TGCGCCAGCAGCGAAACAGGGAGCCCCGGGGAGCTGTTTTTT. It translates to CASSETGSPGELFF.

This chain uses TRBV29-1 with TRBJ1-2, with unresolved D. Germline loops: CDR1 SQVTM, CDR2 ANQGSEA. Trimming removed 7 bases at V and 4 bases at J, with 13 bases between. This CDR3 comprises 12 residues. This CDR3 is CSAIYGVYGYTF. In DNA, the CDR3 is TGCAGCGCTATATATGGGGTCTATGGCTACACCTTC.

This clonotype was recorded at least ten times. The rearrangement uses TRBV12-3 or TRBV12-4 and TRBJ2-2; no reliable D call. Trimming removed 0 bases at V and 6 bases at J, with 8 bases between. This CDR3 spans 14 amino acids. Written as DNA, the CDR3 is TGTGCCAGCAGTTTAGCGATACGATCCGGGGAGCTGTTTTTT. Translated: CASSLAIRSGELFF.

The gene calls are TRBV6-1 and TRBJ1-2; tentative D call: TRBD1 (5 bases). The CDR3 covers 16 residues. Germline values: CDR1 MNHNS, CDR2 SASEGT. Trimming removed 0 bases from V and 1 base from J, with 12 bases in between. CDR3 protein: CASSEAAMGLNYGYTF. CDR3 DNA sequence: TGTGCCAGCAGTGAAGCGGCTATGGGGCTTAACTATGGCTACACCTTC.

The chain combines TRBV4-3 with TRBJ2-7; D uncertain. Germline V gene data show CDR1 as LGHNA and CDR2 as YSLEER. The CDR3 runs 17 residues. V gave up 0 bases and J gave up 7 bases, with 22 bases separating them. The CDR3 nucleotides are TGCGCCAGCAGCCAAGATCTTCGTACTCTCCCTTTGGGGGAGCAGTACTTC. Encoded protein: CASSQDLRTLPLGEQYF.